A single sample gave rise to the 2 T cell receptor beta chains below, sequenced in a study of cytomegalovirus exposure and HLA in healthy donors. PCR primers comprised 60 Vbeta and 13 Jbeta primers. Here immunoSEQ multiplex PCR was the method, and the copy in TCRdb shows in-frame clones only, minus some. Of roughly 130,000 clones in the sample, roughly 80% were seen once. Input material: PBMCs. The receptors come from a man between 35 and 55 years old in good health and CMV-seronegative.

V is TRBV18 and J is TRBJ2-1; D is undetermined. Between the trimmed V and J ends, which lost 7 bases and 6 bases, there was a span of 16 bases. Germline V gene data show CDR1 as KGHSH and CDR2 as LQKENI. The CDR3 loop spans 14 amino acids. CDR3 amino acids: CASYPGGASNEQFF. The CDR3 DNA reads TGTGCCAGCTATCCCGGTGGTGCCTCCAATGAGCAGTTCTTC.

The genes are TRBV19 and TRBJ1-1, with D possibly TRBD1 on 6 matching bases. V was trimmed by 6 bases and J by 4 bases, leaving 9 bases between them. This CDR3 is built from 12 residues. Germline CDR1 LNHDA, CDR2 SQIVND (reference sequence). The CDR3 region is CASRDSPTEAFF. The CDR3 DNA follows: TGTGCCAGTAGGGACAGCCCCACTGAAGCTTTCTTT.